The 18 T cell receptor beta chains in this list originate from one sample, sequenced in a study of blood T cell repertoires in COVID-19. Sequencing used immunoSEQ multiplex PCR; TCRdb keeps in-frame clones, though not all of them. The data hold approximately 190,000 clones, with less than 90% observed a single time. The sample was peripheral blood. These receptors came from a woman aged 40 to 55 with acute or convalescent COVID-19.

The V gene is TRBV3-1 (or the pseudogene TRBV3-2), the J gene TRBJ2-3; 7 bases match TRBD2. The CDR3 contains 14 residues. CDR1 is LGHDT, CDR2 YNNKEL, per germline (reference sequence). Trimming took 6 bases from V and 2 from J; bases not matched to a gene: 5. CDR3 residues: CASSSSGYTDTQYF. The CDR3 nucleotides read TGTGCCAGCAGTTCTAGCGGTTACACAGATACGCAGTATTTT.

The chain recombines TRBV11-2 with TRBJ1-2; no reliable D call. Deletions cut 5 bases from V and 5 bases from J, with 9 bases between. This CDR3 region has 12 residues. The germline V gene encodes CDR1 SGHAT and CDR2 FQNNGV. As DNA, the CDR3 is TGTGCCAGCAGCGCCGCAGGTTATGGCTACACCTTC. Amino acid sequence: CASSAAGYGYTF.

The rearrangement uses TRBV19 and TRBJ2-1; the D gene is possibly TRBD2 (7 bases). The V and J ends lost 9 bases and 6 bases respectively, with 18 bases between them. The CDR3 covers 14 residues. Germline V lookup: CDR1 LNHDA, CDR2 SQIVND (reference sequence). CDR3 amino acids: CASHQGGAGNEQFF. The CDR3 DNA sequence: TGTGCCAGCCACCAAGGGGGGGCAGGCAATGAGCAGTTCTTC.

V and J are TRBV3-1 (or the pseudogene TRBV3-2) and TRBJ1-4; perhaps TRBD1 as D (6 bases). The CDR3 length is 13 residues. In germline, CDR1 is LGHDT, CDR2 YNNKEL (reference sequence). Trimming took off 2 bases at V and 11 bases at J, with 12 bases between the two ends. The CDR3 sequence is CASSQSVRGKLFF. The CDR3 bases are TGTGCCAGCAGCCAATCGGTCAGGGGCAAACTGTTTTTT.

The V call is TRBV5-1, the J call TRBJ2-7; D remains unclear. Germline values: CDR1 SGHRS, CDR2 YFSETQ. The V gene lost 0 bases and the J gene lost 3 bases, with 7 bases spanning the gap. CDR3 length: 13 amino acids. CDR3 sequence: CASSLEQNYEQYF. CDR3 bases: TGCGCCAGCAGCTTGGAACAGAACTACGAGCAGTACTTC.

This chain links TRBV28 with TRBJ1-1; no clear D gene. Germline V gene lookup returns CDR1 MDHEN and CDR2 SYDVKM. Trimming took off 2 bases at V and 8 bases at J, with 18 bases between the two ends. The CDR3 has 15 amino acids. CDR3: CASSLGLWAGREAFF. CDR3 bases: TGTGCCAGCAGTTTAGGGCTATGGGCAGGCAGGGAAGCTTTCTTT.

The CDR3 protein is CASSPTGEVINEQFF. CDR3 nucleotide sequence: TGTGCCAGCAGCCCGACAGGTGAAGTGATAAATGAGCAGTTCTTC. The chain combines TRBV3-1 (or the pseudogene TRBV3-2) with TRBJ2-1, with a weak D call TRBD1 (6 bases). Trimming stripped 4 bases from V and 7 bases from J, with 17 bases between. The CDR3 has 15 amino acids. CDR1 is LGHDT, CDR2 YNNKEL, per germline (reference sequence).

The chain combines TRBV18 with TRBJ1-6, with D hard to call. The CDR3 has 15 residues. Trimming pared 6 bases from V and 8 bases from J, leaving 17 bases between. CDR1 and CDR2 (germline): KGHSH, LQKENI. The CDR3 coding sequence is TGTGCCAGCTCCCCTTCTCCGGGTTCCGATTCACCCCTCCACTTT. It encodes CASSPSPGSDSPLHF.

Worth noting for this clone: The CDR3 ends on some other residue instead of the conserved phenylalanine or tryptophan, so this is likely a read error. This chain joins TRBV28 and TRBJ1-2, with D unresolved. Deletions cut 1 base from V and 8 bases from J, with 11 bases between. The length of the CDR3 is 13 residues. Per germline, CDR1 MDHEN and CDR2 SYDVKM. The CDR3 sequence is CASSLSDIGGYTL. The CDR3 bases are TGTGCCAGCAGTTTATCGGATATCGGCGGCTACACCCTC.

CDR3 in DNA: TGTGCCAGTCGGACAGGGGGCGCGTGGGAGCAGTACTTC. Translation gives CASRTGGAWEQYF. V usage is TRBV6-5 and J usage is TRBJ2-7; 11 bases align to TRBD1. Germline CDR1 MNHEY, CDR2 SVGAGI. The CDR3 spans 13 residues. V was clipped by 9 bases and J by 7 bases; unmatched bases: 8.

V and J are TRBV4-2 and TRBJ2-7, with D possibly matching TRBD1 (5 bases). V was cut by 4 bases and J by 6 bases, with 16 bases left in between. CDR1 and CDR2 from the germline V gene are LGHNA and YNFKEQ. The length of the CDR3 is 14 residues. CDR3 nucleotide sequence: TGTGCCAGCAGCCCTGGTGACATTGGGGCCGAGCAGTACTTC. It specifies CASSPGDIGAEQYF.

J is TRBJ1-4 and V is TRBV5-6; D might be TRBD1 (6 bases). Germline values: CDR1 SGHDT, CDR2 YYEEEE. Trimming pared 2 bases from V and 4 bases from J, leaving 15 bases between. This CDR3 has 16 amino acids. The CDR3 DNA sequence: TGTGCCAGCAGCTTAAAGGGAACAGGGAATAATGAAAAACTGTTTTTT. Translating gives CASSLKGTGNNEKLFF.

Here the CDR3 reads CASSITGGIEQFF. The CDR3 DNA is TGTGCCAGTAGTATAACAGGGGGCATTGAGCAGTTCTTC. The chain is built from TRBV19 and TRBJ2-1, with 9 bases lining up with TRBD1. Trimming took 2 bases from V and 9 from J; bases not matched to a gene: 2. Germline V gene lookup returns CDR1 LNHDA and CDR2 SQIVND (reference sequence). This CDR3 region has 13 residues.

The gene calls are TRBV14 and TRBJ1-2, with a weak D call TRBD1 (6 bases). Per the germline V gene, CDR1 is SGHDN and CDR2 is FVKESK. The CDR3 is 12 residues long. Between the trimmed V and J ends, which lost 5 bases and 8 bases, there was a span of 12 bases. For the CDR3, the DNA is TGTGCCAGCAGCTCAGGGGAACACGGCTACACCTTC. It yields the protein CASSSGEHGYTF.

The V gene is TRBV24-1, the J gene TRBJ1-2; D remains ambiguous. The germline CDR1 and CDR2 sequences are KGHDR and SFDVKD. This CDR3 has 14 amino acids. V lost 9 bases and J 4 bases, leaving 17 bases between the germline ends. Here the CDR3 DNA reads TGTGCCACCTCAAGAGCGTCCAGTGCCTATGGCTACACCTTC. Translated, it gives CATSRASSAYGYTF.

J is TRBJ2-4 and V is TRBV21-1; the D call TRBD2 from the table was never checked on the DNA. TRBV21-1 counts as a pseudogene. The CDR3 runs 18 residues. The CDR3 here is CASSKGPSGRRAKNIQYF. CDR3 DNA: TGTGCCAGCAGCAAAGGTCCTAGCGGGAGAAGGGCCAAAAACATTCAGTACTTC.

The chain carries TRBV2 and TRBJ1-1, with 9 bases fitting TRBD1. V dropped 6 bases and J dropped 6; count of bases not matched to a gene: 8. The germline CDR1 and CDR2 sequences are SNHLY and FYNNEI. The CDR3 consists of 14 residues. CDR3 nucleotide sequence: TGTGCCAGCAGACGAACCGGGACAGGGTCTGAAGCTTTCTTT. Encoded protein: CASRRTGTGSEAFF.

This clone was seen once. The rearrangement joins TRBV25-1 to TRBJ2-7; the D gene is possibly TRBD2 (5 bases). The CDR3 consists of 14 residues. Looked up from germline, CDR1 is MGHDK and CDR2 is SYGVNS. With 1 base removed from V and 4 bases from J, the gap between germline ends came to 11 bases. The CDR3 protein is CASSESRADYEQYF. The CDR3 DNA sequence: TGTGCCAGCAGTGAATCACGAGCGGATTACGAGCAGTACTTC.